Below, one T cell receptor beta chain is given with its context. Its antigen is undetermined. Profiled with immunoSEQ multiplex PCR; TCRdb holds only in-frame clones, not every one. Of tens of thousands of clones listed, 88% are singletons. This sample stems from a study of cytomegalovirus exposure and HLA in healthy donors. There are 14 residues in the CDR3. Per germline, CDR1 LNHNV and CDR2 YYDKDF (reference sequence). Trimming removed 1 base from V and 2 bases from J, with 6 bases in between. The study, taken as a whole, reports: It was reported that the classifier diagnosed cytomegalovirus status with high specificity and sensitivity in both the original and validation cohorts.

The sequencing sample was made of PBMCs. The chain carries TRBV15 and TRBJ1-3; D unresolved. The sequence was collected from a woman in her 30s in good health and CMV-seronegative. The CDR3 DNA follows: TGTGCCACCAGCAGAGGAGGGCCTGGAAACACCATATATTTT. Residues: CATSRGGPGNTIYF.